This is a list of T cell receptor beta chains from one sample in a study of beta chain features in type 1 diabetes. The table came from immunoSEQ multiplex PCR; TCRdb's copy has only in-frame clones and leaves some out. The sample holds around 140,000 clones, 9.7% seen once. The sequenced sample consisted of central memory CD4+ T cells from blood. These receptors all come from a middle-aged woman in good health. Each CDR3 is given with its conserved first and last residue. A D gene is named only where the DNA matches it firmly. Expanded clones get a size class; other rows say once, few or many, or leave the size out.

TRBJ1-4	15	TRBV9	.	.	TGTGCCAGCAGCGTATCTTCGCTTCGGGATGAAAAACTGTTTTTT	CASSVSSLRDEKLFF
TRBJ2-1	15	TRBV5-1	few	.	TGCGCCAGCAGCTTGGCCCAGTTATCCTACAATGAGCAGTTCTTC	CASSLAQLSYNEQFF
TRBJ2-1	16	TRBV5-6	few	TRBD1	TGTGCCAGCAGCTTGGGGACCGGGACAGGCTACAATGAGCAGTTCTTC	CASSLGTGTGYNEQFF
TRBJ2-1	12	TRBV11-2	.	.	TGTGCCAGCAGCCCACAGGGCTATGAGCAGTTCTTC	CASSPQGYEQFF
TRBJ2-3	14	TRBV10-2	few	.	TGCGCCAGCAGTGACCCTGGTACTACAGATACGCAGTATTTT	CASSDPGTTDTQYF
TRBJ2-3	14	TRBV6-5	few	.	TGTGCCAGCAGTTACTCTAGGGGGGGAGATACGCAGTATTTT	CASSYSRGGDTQYF
TRBJ2-1	12	TRBV6-1	few	.	TGTGCCAGCAGGGCCCTCAGTAATGAGCAGTTCTTC	CASRALSNEQFF
TRBJ1-5	14	TRBV4-3	few	.	TGCGCCAGCAGCCAAGGAGGGCTTGGACAGCCCCAGCATTTT	CASSQGGLGQPQHF
TRBJ2-7	14	TRBV14	many	.	TGTGCCAGCAGCCAAGGGAGGGGGCCCTACGAGCAGTACTTC	CASSQGRGPYEQYF
TRBJ2-7	15	TRBV12-5	.	TRBD1	TGTGCTAGTGGTTTGACCTCAGGGGGATCCTACGAGCAGTACTTC	CASGLTSGGSYEQYF
TRBJ2-5	12	TRBV11-2	.	.	TGTGCCAGCAGCTTAGGGGAGAAGACCCAGTACTTC	CASSLGEKTQYF
TRBJ2-1	17	TRBV10-2	.	TRBD2	TGCGCCAGCAGTGAGCCGCCCAGGACTAGCAAGTACAATGAGCAGTTCTTC	CASSEPPRTSKYNEQFF
TRBJ2-3	14	TRBV6-4	.	.	TGTGCCAGCAGTGCTCAAACACACACAGATACGCAGTATTTT	CASSAQTHTDTQYF
TRBJ1-3	16	TRBV27	.	TRBD1	TGTGCCAGCAGCCTGGACAGGGTCAGCTCTGGAAACACCATATATTTT	CASSLDRVSSGNTIYF
TRBJ2-7	12	TRBV27	.	TRBD2	TGTGCCAGCATTGGGGGGGACTACGAGCAGTACTTC	CASIGGDYEQYF
TRBJ1-2	16	TRBV21-1	few	.	TGTGCCAGCAGCAAAGCGCTTTGGACAGCTAACTATGGCTACACCTTC	CASSKALWTANYGYTF
TRBJ1-6	14	TRBV7-9	.	.	TGTGCCAGCAGGCATAGCGCAGCTAATTCACCCCTCCACTTT	CASRHSAANSPLHF
TRBJ2-7	13	TRBV28	few	.	TGTGCCAGCAGAATCGACAGCTCCTACGAGCAGTACTTC	CASRIDSSYEQYF